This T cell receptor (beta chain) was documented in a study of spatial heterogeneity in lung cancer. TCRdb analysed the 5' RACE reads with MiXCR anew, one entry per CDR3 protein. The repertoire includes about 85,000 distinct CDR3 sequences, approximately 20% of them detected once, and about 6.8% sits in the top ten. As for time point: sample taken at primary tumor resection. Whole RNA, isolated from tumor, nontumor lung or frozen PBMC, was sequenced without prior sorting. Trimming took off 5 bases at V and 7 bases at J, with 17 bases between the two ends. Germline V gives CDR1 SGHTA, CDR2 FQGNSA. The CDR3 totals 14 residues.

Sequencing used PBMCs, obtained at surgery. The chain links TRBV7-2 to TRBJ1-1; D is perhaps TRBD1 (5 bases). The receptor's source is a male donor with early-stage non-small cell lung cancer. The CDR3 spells CASSPGTRRVEAFF. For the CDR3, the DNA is TGTGCCAGCAGCCCCGGGACCCGCAGGGTTGAAGCTTTCTTT. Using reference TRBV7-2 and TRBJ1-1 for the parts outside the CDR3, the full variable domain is GAGVSQSPSNKVTEKGKDVELRCDPISGHTALYWYRQSLGQGLEFLIYFQGNSAPDKSGLPSDRFSAERTGGSVSTLTIQRTQQEDSAVYLCASSPGTRRVEAFFGQGTRLTVV.